This is a list of T cell receptor beta chains from one sample in a study of cytomegalovirus exposure and HLA in healthy donors. The repertoire was sequenced with immunoSEQ multiplex PCR; TCRdb's copy has only in-frame clones and lacks some. The table has about 99,000 clones, about a tenth seen once; the top ten hold approximately 6%. Sequencing was carried out using PBMCs. The origin of the receptors is a man aged 35 to 55 in good health and CMV-seropositive. Each CDR3 is given with its conserved first and last residue. The order of the fields is J gene, V gene, clone size, D gene, CDR3 DNA, CDR3 protein. D genes are given only for firm matches. For some rows the clone size is stated as once, few or many, or as a class when expanded; others skip it.

TRBJ2-7 TRBV6-5 . TRBD1 TGTGCCAGCAGCCGAGAGGGGGACAGCTCCTACGAGCAGTACTTC CASSREGDSSYEQYF
TRBJ1-5 TRBV28 few TRBD1 TGTGCCACTCGGACAGGGTCTGCTTTCAATCAGCCCCAGCATTTT CATRTGSAFNQPQHF
TRBJ1-2 TRBV6-5 . TRBD1 TGTGCCAGCAGTCGCGGAGGGGACAGGGGATATGGCTACACCTTC CASSRGGDRGYGYTF
TRBJ2-1 TRBV11-3 few . TGTGCCAGCAGCCCACAGGGTGGGGTTGGGAATGAGCAGTTCTTC CASSPQGGVGNEQFF
TRBJ2-3 TRBV6-5 . TRBD2 TGTGCCAGCAGTTCGACTAGCCACCCCACAGATACGCAGTATTTT CASSSTSHPTDTQYF
TRBJ1-1 TRBV25-1 . . TGTGCCAGCAGTGAGGCAGCGTGGAACACTGAAGCTTTCTTT CASSEAAWNTEAFF
TRBJ2-1 TRBV7-2 . TRBD2 TGTGCCAGCAGTTATAGCGGGAGGGGCACCTACAATGAGCAGTTCTTC CASSYSGRGTYNEQFF
TRBJ2-7 TRBV13 . TRBD1 TGTGCCAGCAGCCGCCGGACAGGGACCTACGAGCAGTACTTC CASSRRTGTYEQYF
TRBJ2-7 TRBV25-1 once . TGTGCCAGCAGTGCGCGAGACTTAAGGGGGAGTGTGGCCTACGAGCAGTACTTC CASSARDLRGSVAYEQYF
TRBJ1-2 TRBV6-5 few . TGTGCCAGCAGTTCAACAGAATATGGCTACACCTTC CASSSTEYGYTF
TRBJ2-5 TRBV25-1 . TRBD1 TGTGCCAGCAGTGAATATCAGGACAGGGGAGAGACCCAGTACTTC CASSEYQDRGETQYF
TRBJ2-6 TRBV5-1 few . TGCGCCAGCAGCTCAGGGTCAGGGGCCAACGTCCTGACTTTC CASSSGSGANVLTF
TRBJ1-2 TRBV29-1 few . TGCAGCGTTGAAGGGGGCACGGATGGCTACACCTTC CSVEGGTDGYTF